A selection of T cell receptor beta chains follows, all from one sample in a study of identical twins. TCRdb independently ran MiXCR on the 5' RACE reads; one entry per CDR3 protein. The table includes about 890,000 distinct CDR3 sequences, 9% to 15% detected once. This same sample was also taken into another study, of yellow fever vaccine responses in identical twins.

The sample taken for sequencing was PBMCs. Receptors were obtained from a young woman in good health. Both conserved end residues are part of each CDR3. The D gene is left open where the match is weak. Part of the rows lack a size; the others show once, few, many or a class for expanded clones.

clone_size,d_call,j_call,v_call,cdr3_nt,cdr3_aa
NA,TRBD1,TRBJ1-2,TRBV5-1,TGCGCCAGCAGCTTCAGACTCCAGGGGGCACTGGGGGGCTACACCTTC,CASSFRLQGALGGYTF
few,TRBD2,TRBJ2-1,TRBV5-1,TGCGCCAGCAGCTTGGTAGCGGGAGGGGGAGGTGAGCAGTTCTTC,CASSLVAGGGGEQFF
many,NA,TRBJ2-5,TRBV5-1,TGCGCCAGCAGCAATCTGGGAGAGACCCAGTACTTC,CASSNLGETQYF
NA,NA,TRBJ2-5,TRBV7-8,TGTGCCAGCAGCCCCCAGCCACAGGTGATGGGGGAGACCCAGTACTTC,CASSPQPQVMGETQYF
few,NA,TRBJ1-1,TRBV5-1,TGCGCCAGCAGCTTGGAGGGGTTGGGGAACACTGAAGCTTTCTTT,CASSLEGLGNTEAFF
NA,TRBD1,TRBJ1-2,TRBV3-1,TGTGCCAGCAGCCAAGGGTCGCAGGGGGTTGGTGGCTACACCTTC,CASSQGSQGVGGYTF
many,TRBD2,TRBJ2-5,TRBV5-1,TGCGCCAGCAGTCCTCTAGCGGCCGAAGAGACCCAGTACTTC,CASSPLAAEETQYF
many,TRBD2,TRBJ2-1,TRBV5-1,TGTGCCAGCAGCCCTAGCGGGAGCTCCTACAATGAGCAGTTCTTC,CASSPSGSSYNEQFF
few,NA,TRBJ1-3,TRBV2,TGTGCCAGCAGTGAAAATCTTGTAGGGCTCTCTGGAAACACCATATATTTT,CASSENLVGLSGNTIYF
many,TRBD2,TRBJ2-1,TRBV7-9,TGTGCCAGCAGCCGACCTTTAGCGGGAGGTCCCTACAATGAGCAGTTCTTC,CASSRPLAGGPYNEQFF
few,TRBD2,TRBJ2-1,TRBV2,TGTGCCGGGACTACTGACAATGAGCAGTTCTTC,CAGTTDNEQFF
few,NA,TRBJ1-4,TRBV7-2,TGTGCCAGCAGCTCGTTGGGGCAGTTAAATGAAAAACTGTTTTTT,CASSSLGQLNEKLFF
NA,TRBD1,TRBJ2-3,TRBV28,TGTGCCAGCAGTTTCCGGGACAGGGTCACAGATACGCAGTATTTT,CASSFRDRVTDTQYF
NA,TRBD2,TRBJ2-3,TRBV4-2,TGTGCCAGCAGCCAAGAGCGAGGCGGGAGTTTCGCAGATACGCAGTATTTT,CASSQERGGSFADTQYF
many,NA,TRBJ2-2,TRBV3-1,TGTGCCAGCAGCCCCAGGTCGCGGACCGGTGGGCTGTTTTTT,CASSPRSRTGGLFF
NA,NA,TRBJ2-2,TRBV7-2,TGTGCCAGCTTGACGAGTACCGGGGGCCTGGGGGAGCTGTTTTTT,CASLTSTGGLGELFF
NA,TRBD1,TRBJ1-1,TRBV12-3/TRBV12-4,TGTGCCAGCAGTTTGGACAGGTTTAACACTGAAGCTTTCTTT,CASSLDRFNTEAFF
NA,TRBD2,TRBJ2-1,TRBV5-6,TGTGCCAGCATCCAGCGGGGGGCTCCCTACCTTGGCAATGAGCAGTTCTTC,CASIQRGAPYLGNEQFF
NA,NA,TRBJ2-1,TRBV7-9,TGTGCCAGCAGGGCGGGACTCAGGGGTGAGCAGTTCTTC,CASRAGLRGEQFF
NA,NA,TRBJ2-5,TRBV20-1,TGCAGTGCTTTCACAGGGCTTCAAGAGACCCAGTACTTC,CSAFTGLQETQYF
NA,TRBD2,TRBJ2-3,TRBV13,TGTGCCAGCAGCTCACGGTCCGGGACTAGCGGGAGGGCCGGTACGCAGTATTTT,CASSSRSGTSGRAGTQYF
NA,NA,TRBJ1-1,TRBV10-3,TGTGCCATCGGTCGGGGAGGGGCGAACACTGAAGCTTTCTTT,CAIGRGGANTEAFF
NA,NA,TRBJ1-2,TRBV28,TGTGCCAGCAGCCGTCCCGGGACTCGGGGCTACACCTTC,CASSRPGTRGYTF
few,NA,TRBJ2-1,TRBV3-1,TGTGCCAGCAGCCCCCAGACATTTTTGGCCAATGAGCAGTTCTTC,CASSPQTFLANEQFF
few,TRBD1,TRBJ1-5,TRBV4-1,TGCGCCAGCAGTGCCCCGGGACAGAGTCTTTCCGGCAATCAGCCCCAGCATTTT,CASSAPGQSLSGNQPQHF
NA,NA,TRBJ2-3,TRBV5-1,TGCGCCAGCAGCTTGGGGGGAGCGTGGCCTAGCACAGATACGCAGTATTTT,CASSLGGAWPSTDTQYF
NA,TRBD2,TRBJ2-1,TRBV3-1,TGTGCCAGCAGCAACCCGGGGACTAGTGAACAGTTCTTC,CASSNPGTSEQFF
few,TRBD1,TRBJ2-6,TRBV13,TGTGCCAGCAGCCCCTCGACAGGGGATGGTGGGGCCAACGTCCTGACTTTC,CASSPSTGDGGANVLTF
many,NA,TRBJ2-3,TRBV3-1,TGTGCCAGTCTGGGGGGCACAGATACGCAGTATTTT,CASLGGTDTQYF
many,NA,TRBJ1-1,TRBV6-5,TGTGCCAGCCTTAATGTTGGATTCGAAGCTTTCTTT,CASLNVGFEAFF
NA,TRBD1,TRBJ2-7,TRBV11-2,TGTGCCAGCAGCCAATCCAGGGGGACCTACGAGCAGTACTTC,CASSQSRGTYEQYF
few,NA,TRBJ2-7,TRBV29-1,TGCAGCGTTGGACTTTTCGGCTCCTACGAGCAGTACTTC,CSVGLFGSYEQYF
few,TRBD2,TRBJ2-3,TRBV20-1,TGCAGTCCAGGACTAGAAGACACAGATACGCAGTATTTT,CSPGLEDTDTQYF
few,TRBD2,TRBJ2-7,TRBV12-3/TRBV12-4,TGTGCCAGCAGTCTCGGACTAGCGGGAGGGTACTCCTACGAGCAGTACTTC,CASSLGLAGGYSYEQYF
many,NA,TRBJ1-2,TRBV14,TGTGCCAGCAGCCTCTACAGGGTGCGGGGCTACACCTTC,CASSLYRVRGYTF
few,NA,TRBJ2-5,TRBV18,TGTGCCAGCTCACGCCGTTCAGACCAAGAGACCCAGTACTTC,CASSRRSDQETQYF
NA,NA,TRBJ1-1,TRBV10-3,TGTGCCATCAGTGGGGACGGCCGATTTGAAGCTTTCTTT,CAISGDGRFEAFF
NA,NA,TRBJ2-5,TRBV5-1,TGCGCCAGCAGCCCCAGCTCGGTCCCCAGCCGGATTTTGTCCCAGTACTTC,CASSPSSVPSRILSQYF
NA,TRBD1,TRBJ1-5,TRBV18,TGTGCCAGCTCATCGGGACAGATCAGCAATCAGCCCCAGCATTTT,CASSSGQISNQPQHF
NA,TRBD2,TRBJ2-1,TRBV7-9,TGTGCCAGCTCTGGGTATAGCGGGGGTGAGCAGTTCTTC,CASSGYSGGEQFF
NA,TRBD1,TRBJ1-1,TRBV7-9,TGTGCCAGCAGCCCACAGGGGTTCGGGCACACTGAAGCTTTCTTT,CASSPQGFGHTEAFF
few,TRBD1,TRBJ1-5,TRBV4-1,TGCGCCAGCAGCCAAGATACAGGGGTTCAGCCCCAGCATTTT,CASSQDTGVQPQHF
NA,NA,TRBJ1-1,TRBV18,TGTGCCAGCTCCCGGGGGAGATTCGCTGAAGCTTTCTTT,CASSRGRFAEAFF
few,NA,TRBJ2-2,TRBV20-1,TGCAGTGCTGCCATTTCAGGGGCGGTTGGGGAGCTGTTTTTT,CSAAISGAVGELFF
few,TRBD1,TRBJ1-2,TRBV6-1,TGTGCCAGCAAGATGGGGACAGGGGAACGCATTAACTATGGCTACACCTTC,CASKMGTGERINYGYTF
NA,TRBD2,TRBJ2-2,TRBV27,TGTGCCAGCAGTTTACGGGCGGGAGGTACCGGGGAGCTGTTTTTT,CASSLRAGGTGELFF
NA,TRBD1,TRBJ1-6,TRBV7-9,TGTGCCAGCAGCTTATGGGACAGGGATAATTCACCCCTCCACTTT,CASSLWDRDNSPLHF
few,TRBD1,TRBJ2-1,TRBV14,TGTGCCAGCAGCCAAGATGGCAGGGGGATCAAGTCCAATTTTCAGTTCTTC,CASSQDGRGIKSNFQFF
few,NA,TRBJ2-1,TRBV7-7,TGTGCCAGCAGCCCCGGTGAAGGGAGTGTCAATGAGCAGTTCTTC,CASSPGEGSVNEQFF
NA,NA,TRBJ1-1,TRBV12-3/TRBV12-4,TGTGCCAGCAGTTTACTCCGAGGGGGAGCTTTCTTT,CASSLLRGGAFF
NA,NA,TRBJ2-1,TRBV20-1,TGCAGTGCTAAGAGAGGGAAAAATGAGCAGTTCTTC,CSAKRGKNEQFF
NA,NA,TRBJ2-1,TRBV6-2/TRBV6-3,TGTGCCAGCAGTTACTCGATTGCGTCGAGGGGAACAAGGGCCTACAATGAGCAGTTCTTC,CASSYSIASRGTRAYNEQFF
NA,TRBD1,TRBJ1-5,TRBV15,TGTGCCACCAGCAGAACCACCGGGACAGGGAGGTTCTATAGCAATCAGCCCCAGCATTTT,CATSRTTGTGRFYSNQPQHF
few,NA,TRBJ2-7,TRBV19,TGTGCCAGTAGTGTGGGGGGGCTGAACGAGCAGTACTTC,CASSVGGLNEQYF
NA,TRBD1,TRBJ2-6,TRBV5-1,TGCGCCAGCAGCTGGGGGACAGGAACCTACTCTGGGGCCAACGTCCTGACTTTC,CASSWGTGTYSGANVLTF
NA,NA,TRBJ2-5,TRBV27,TGTGCCAGCAGTAAACAGGGTTGGGCGGAGACCCAGTACTTC,CASSKQGWAETQYF
few,TRBD1,TRBJ1-2,TRBV20-1,TGCAGTGCTAGAACGACAGGGGGACATGGCTACACCTTC,CSARTTGGHGYTF